The present T cell receptor (beta chain) was sequenced within a study of blood T cell repertoires in COVID-19. Background on the study: Acute and convalescent COVID-19 specimens originated in the United States, Italy and Spain. Sources were T cells, B-cell-depleted T cells, or PBMCs; the material itself was cDNA or gDNA.

CDR1 is MNHEY, CDR2 SMNVEV, per germline (reference sequence). V shed 6 bases and J 6 bases; nucleotides not matched to a gene: 11. The CDR3 contains 15 residues. Per the authors' pipeline: Nucleated cell number was recorded as an estimate derived from reference gene primer amplification. TCRdb's copy holds only in-frame clones and misses some; the assay was immunoSEQ multiplex PCR. That table gives V, J and clone size, and the DNA gave D and trimming. This sample carries 100,000 or so clones, under 90% of them seen once, and the ten largest clones take around 13%. V gene TRBV27 combines with J gene TRBJ1-2; TRBD1 agrees at 9 bases. The material sequenced was peripheral blood. The sequence was obtained from a human donor in a cohort sampled during active COVID-19. This CDR3 reads CASSPGGQGKNGYTF. The CDR3 DNA reads as TGTGCCAGCAGCCCCGGGGGACAGGGAAAGAATGGCTACACCTTC.